The sequence of this T cell receptor (beta chain) was determined in a study of blood T cell repertoires in COVID-19. Background on the study: Acute and convalescent COVID-19 specimens originated in the United States, Italy and Spain.

TCRdb keeps only in-frame clones here, not all; method: immunoSEQ multiplex PCR. The sample lists roughly 170,000 clones, over 75% occurring once. The CDR3 runs 15 residues. Germline lookup yields CDR1 MGHDK and CDR2 SYGVNS. The V and J ends lost 5 bases and 0 bases, in that order; junction bases with no gene match: 4. The chain combines TRBV25-1 with TRBJ2-7; 10 nucleotides agree with TRBD2. The sequencing input was peripheral blood. The receptor was derived from a man aged 55 to 70 who had recovered from COVID-19. CDR3 in amino acids: CASSKAGGSSYEQYF. CDR3 nucleotide sequence: TGTGCCAGCAGTAAAGCGGGGGGGAGCTCCTACGAGCAGTACTTC.